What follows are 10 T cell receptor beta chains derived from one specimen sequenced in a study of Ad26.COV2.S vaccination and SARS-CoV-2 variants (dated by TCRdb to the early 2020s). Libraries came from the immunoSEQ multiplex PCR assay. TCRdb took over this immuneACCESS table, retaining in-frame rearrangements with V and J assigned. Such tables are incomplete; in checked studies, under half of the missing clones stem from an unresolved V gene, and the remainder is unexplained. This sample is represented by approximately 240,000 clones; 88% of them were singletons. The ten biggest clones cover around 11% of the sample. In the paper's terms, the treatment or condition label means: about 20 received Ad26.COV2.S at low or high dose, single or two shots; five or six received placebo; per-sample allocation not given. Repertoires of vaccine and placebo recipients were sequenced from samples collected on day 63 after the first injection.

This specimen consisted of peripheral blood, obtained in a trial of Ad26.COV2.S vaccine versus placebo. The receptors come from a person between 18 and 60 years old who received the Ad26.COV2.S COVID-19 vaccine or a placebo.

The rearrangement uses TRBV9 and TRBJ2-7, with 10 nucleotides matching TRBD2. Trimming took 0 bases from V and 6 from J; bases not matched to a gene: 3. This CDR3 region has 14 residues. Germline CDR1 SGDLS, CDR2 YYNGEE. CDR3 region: CASSVAPSGGEQYF. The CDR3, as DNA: TGTGCCAGCAGCGTAGCTCCTAGCGGGGGCGAGCAGTACTTC.

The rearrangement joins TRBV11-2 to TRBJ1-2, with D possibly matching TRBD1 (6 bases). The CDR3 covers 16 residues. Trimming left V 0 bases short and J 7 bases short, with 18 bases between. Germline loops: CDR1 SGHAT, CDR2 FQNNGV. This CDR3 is CASSLDLQGLLGGYTF. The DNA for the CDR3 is TGTGCCAGCAGCTTAGATTTACAGGGCCTTTTGGGTGGCTACACCTTC.

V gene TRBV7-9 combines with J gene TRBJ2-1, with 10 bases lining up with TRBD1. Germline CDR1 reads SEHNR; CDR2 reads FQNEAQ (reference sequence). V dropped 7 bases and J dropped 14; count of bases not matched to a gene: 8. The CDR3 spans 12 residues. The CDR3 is CASTIVGTGEFF. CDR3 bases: TGTGCCAGCACCATCGTCGGGACAGGGGAGTTCTTC.

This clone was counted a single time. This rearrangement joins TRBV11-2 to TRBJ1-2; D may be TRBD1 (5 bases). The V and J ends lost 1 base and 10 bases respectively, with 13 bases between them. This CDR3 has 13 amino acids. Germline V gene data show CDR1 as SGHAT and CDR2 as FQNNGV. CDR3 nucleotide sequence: TGTGCCAGCAGCTTAGGGGAGCGGGACGCCTACACCTTC. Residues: CASSLGERDAYTF.

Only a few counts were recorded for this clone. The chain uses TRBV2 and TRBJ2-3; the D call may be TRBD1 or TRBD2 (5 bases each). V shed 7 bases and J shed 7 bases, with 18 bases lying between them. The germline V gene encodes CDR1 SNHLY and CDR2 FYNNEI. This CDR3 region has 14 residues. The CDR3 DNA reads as TGTGCCAGCAATGTGAGGACAACGGGAAATACGCAGTATTTT. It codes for CASNVRTTGNTQYF. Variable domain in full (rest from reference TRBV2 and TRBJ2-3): EPEVTQTPSHQVTQMGQEVILRCVPISNHLYFYWYRQILGQKVEFLVSFYNNEISEKSEIFDDQFSVERPDGSNFTLKIRSTKLEDSAMYFCASNVRTTGNTQYFGPGTRLTVL.

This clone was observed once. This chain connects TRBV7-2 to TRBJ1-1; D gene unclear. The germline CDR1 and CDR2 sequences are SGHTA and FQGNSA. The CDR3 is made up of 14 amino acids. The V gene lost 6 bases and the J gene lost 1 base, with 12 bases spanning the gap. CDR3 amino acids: CASSSPSPNTEAFF. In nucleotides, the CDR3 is TGTGCCAGCAGTTCCCCGAGTCCGAACACTGAAGCTTTCTTT. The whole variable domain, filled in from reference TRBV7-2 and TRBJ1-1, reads GAGVSQSPSNKVTEKGKDVELRCDPISGHTALYWYRQSLGQGLEFLIYFQGNSAPDKSGLPSDRFSAERTGGSVSTLTIQRTQQEDSAVYLCASSSPSPNTEAFFGQGTRLTVV.

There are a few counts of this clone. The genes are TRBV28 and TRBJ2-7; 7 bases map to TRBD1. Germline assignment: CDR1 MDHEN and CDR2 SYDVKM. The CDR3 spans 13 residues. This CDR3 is CATNRGFGYEQYF. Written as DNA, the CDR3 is TGTGCTACGAACAGGGGTTTCGGGTACGAGCAGTACTTC.

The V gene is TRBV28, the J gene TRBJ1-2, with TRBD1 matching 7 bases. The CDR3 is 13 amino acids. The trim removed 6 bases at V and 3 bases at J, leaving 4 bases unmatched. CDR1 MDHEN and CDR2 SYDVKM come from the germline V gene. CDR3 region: CASSSQGYYGYTF. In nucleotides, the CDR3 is TGTGCCAGCAGCTCACAGGGGTACTATGGCTACACCTTC.

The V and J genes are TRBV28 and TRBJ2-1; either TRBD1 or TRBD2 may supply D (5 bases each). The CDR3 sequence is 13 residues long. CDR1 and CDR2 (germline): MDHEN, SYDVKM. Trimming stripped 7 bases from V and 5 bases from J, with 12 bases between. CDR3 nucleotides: TGTGCCAGCATGGGGCAGGGAGACAATGAGCAGTTCTTC. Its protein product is CASMGQGDNEQFF.

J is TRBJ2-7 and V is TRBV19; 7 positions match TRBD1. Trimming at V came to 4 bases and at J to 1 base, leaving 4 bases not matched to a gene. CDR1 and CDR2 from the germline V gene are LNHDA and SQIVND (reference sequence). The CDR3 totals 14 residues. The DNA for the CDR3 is TGTGCCAGTAGTAAGGGACAGATTTCCTACGAGCAGTACTTC. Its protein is CASSKGQISYEQYF.